The next 28 T cell receptor beta chains were all read from a single sample in a study of regulatory T cells in long-lasting Graves disease. Arm-PCR of CDR3 regions and iRepertoire HTBI primers were the basis on which TCR beta libraries were built. A single record per CDR3 protein comes from TCRdb applying MiXCR to the multiplex PCR reads. Of under 800,000 distinct CDR3 sequences in the sample, about 16% are singletons; the top ten hold approximately 20%. Time point indicated: newly diagnosed GD, antithyroid drugs for less than 3 months. PBMC RNA served as the TCR library source. These same data were also listed under a study on T cells in Graves' hyperthyroidism and ophthalmopathy.

This material consisted of peripheral blood mononuclear cells (PBMCs), taken at new diagnosis, from a patient treated with antithyroid drugs. These receptor sequences come from a woman aged 25-40 years with Graves disease.

Worth noting for this clonotype: The junction does not match germline at one end; this may be a read error. The chain is built from TRBV6-2 or TRBV6-3 and TRBJ1-5; D gene ambiguous. The CDR3 totals 13 residues. Germline V gene sequence: CDR1 MNHEY, CDR2 SVGEGT. CDR3 DNA: TGTGCCAGCAGTGAGGACGGGGATCAGCCCCCGCATTTT. Encoded protein: CASSEDGDQPPHF.

The V gene is TRBV20-1, the J gene TRBJ2-5; perhaps TRBD1 as D (7 bases). The ends were cut back, 3 bases at V and 3 bases at J, with 14 bases in the middle. Germline CDR1 reads DFQATT; CDR2 reads SNEGSKA (reference sequence). CDR3 length: 14 amino acids. CDR3: CSASGGTAKETQYF. CDR3 bases: TGCAGTGCTAGTGGGGGGACAGCAAAAGAGACCCAGTACTTC.

This clonotype was found many times. V usage is TRBV11-1 and J usage is TRBJ2-3, with 9 bases matching TRBD2. There are 18 residues in the CDR3. V gave up 4 bases and J gave up 3 bases; unmatched junction bases: 14. The germline CDR1 and CDR2 sequences are SGHAT and FQDESV (reference sequence). DNA of the CDR3: TGTGCCAGCAGCTATAGCGGGAGCCCCGGTCTCGGGACAGATACGCAGTATTTT. It translates to CASSYSGSPGLGTDTQYF.

This clonotype was seen at least ten times. This sequence joins TRBV6-5 and TRBJ2-1; D is perhaps TRBD2 (5 bases). The V end was cut by 3 bases, the J end by 14 bases, with 14 bases between. CDR1 MNHEY and CDR2 SVGAGI come from the germline V gene. The CDR3 runs 12 residues. The CDR3 region is CASSYNGVDEFF. The CDR3 nucleotides read TGTGCCAGCAGTTATAACGGGGTGGACGAGTTCTTC.

In this sample, this clonotype turned up many times. This rearrangement joins TRBV3-1 to TRBJ1-1; D call uncertain. Per the germline V gene, CDR1 is LGHDT and CDR2 is YNNKEL (reference sequence). Deletions cut 1 base from V and 5 bases from J, with 5 bases between. The length of the CDR3 is 12 residues. The CDR3 reads CASSQAGTEAFF. CDR3 DNA: TGTGCCAGCAGCCAAGCGGGAACTGAAGCTTTCTTT.

With regard to this clonotype: A much more abundant neighbour one base away suggests this may be a read error. J is TRBJ2-7 and V is TRBV6-1; weak D call: TRBD1 (6 bases). V lost 3 bases to trimming and J lost 5 bases, with 14 bases between them. The CDR3 consists of 14 residues. Germline V gene sequence: CDR1 MNHNS, CDR2 SASEGT. CDR3 loop: CASSEIGQTHEQYF. DNA of the CDR3: TGTGCCAGCAGTGAGATAGGACAGACCCACGAGCAGTACTTC.

This clonotype was counted ten times or more. This rearrangement joins TRBV28 to TRBJ2-7; 7 bases align to TRBD2. The length of the CDR3 is 11 residues. Looked up from germline, CDR1 is MDHEN and CDR2 is SYDVKM. This CDR3 reads CETRREFEQYF. The CDR3 DNA follows: TGTGAGACGAGGCGGGAGTTCGAGCAGTACTTC.

There are many counts of this clonotype. The chain recombines TRBV7-3 with TRBJ2-1, with D possibly matching TRBD1 (5 bases). V gave up 1 base and J gave up 8 bases, with 15 bases separating them. CDR3 length equals 15 residues. Germline CDR1 and CDR2: SGHTA and FQGTGA. The CDR3 DNA reads TGTGCCAGCAGCTTAAGGGCAGGGTCGGGTCATGAGCAGTTCTTC. Translated, it gives CASSLRAGSGHEQFF.

This clonotype was picked up a small number of times. V usage is TRBV28 and J usage is TRBJ2-5, with 8 positions matching TRBD2. CDR1 is MDHEN, CDR2 SYDVKM, per germline. J lost 5 bases, V lost 6 bases, and 8 bases had no gene match. The CDR3 runs 14 residues. As DNA, the CDR3 is TGTGCCAGCAGACGGGGGGGCGCGGGGGAGACCCAGTACTTC. This translates into CASRRGGAGETQYF. Variable domain in full (rest from reference TRBV28 and TRBJ2-5): DVKVTQSSRYLVKRTGEKVFLECVQDMDHENMFWYRQDPGLGLRLIYFSYDVKMKEKGDIPEGYSVSREKKERFSLILESASTNQTSMYLCASRRGGAGETQYFGPGTRLLVL.

The sample holds many counts of this clonotype. The chain recombines TRBV2 with TRBJ2-7; D ambiguous. The CDR3 length is 13 residues. V was pared by 6 bases and J by 2 bases, with 11 bases between. Germline CDR1 and CDR2: SNHLY and FYNNEI. CDR3 nucleotides: TGTGCCAGCAGAGTCGACATCGCCTACGAGCAGTACTTC. This encodes CASRVDIAYEQYF.

This clonotype was picked up many times. The rearrangement links TRBV7-2 to TRBJ1-1; D is uncertain. The CDR3 loop spans 13 amino acids. The germline gives CDR1 SGHTA, CDR2 FQGNSA. Trimming left V 5 bases short and J 4 bases short, with 11 bases between. In nucleotides, the CDR3 is TGTGCCAGCAGCCCAAGGGCATTCACTGAAGCTTTCTTT. Protein sequence: CASSPRAFTEAFF.

This clonotype was recorded at least ten times. V is TRBV18 and J is TRBJ2-1; D is ambiguous. The CDR3 sequence is 13 residues long. V was trimmed by 3 bases and J by 8 bases, leaving 11 bases between them. Germline CDR1 and CDR2: KGHSH and LQKENI. The DNA of the CDR3 is TGTGCCAGCTCACCCCGCGGATTGGATGAGCAGTTCTTC. It is translated as CASSPRGLDEQFF. Filled out from reference TRBV18 and TRBJ2-1, the complete variable domain reads NAGVMQNPRHLVRRRGQEARLRCSPMKGHSHVYWYRQLPEEGLKFMVYLQKENIIDESGMPKERFSAEFPKEGPSILRIQQVVRGDSAAYFCASSPRGLDEQFFGPGTRLTVL.

This chain joins TRBV6-2 or TRBV6-3 and TRBJ2-7; 11 bases are shared with TRBD1. Germline V gives CDR1 MNHEY, CDR2 SVGEGT. The V and J ends lost 4 bases and 5 bases, in that order; junction bases with no gene match: 7. The CDR3 runs 15 residues. CDR3 nucleotide sequence: TGTGCCAGCAGTTTTGACAGGACAGGGGGCCACGAGCAGTACTTC. This sequence encodes CASSFDRTGGHEQYF.

This clonotype was found many times. V usage is TRBV12-3 or TRBV12-4 and J usage is TRBJ2-1, with 8 nucleotides matching TRBD2. The V and J ends lost 5 bases and 4 bases, in that order; junction bases with no gene match: 4. CDR3 length: 14 residues. The CDR3 region is CASSPERGYNEQFF. CDR3 coding DNA: TGTGCCAGCAGTCCTGAGCGGGGGTACAATGAGCAGTTCTTC.

Many counts were recorded for this clonotype. The chain has TRBV28 and TRBJ1-4; the match to TRBD1 covers 8 bases. The junction had 8 bases not matched to a gene; V was cut back by 6 bases and J by 8 bases. The CDR3 has 14 residues. Germline CDR1 and CDR2: MDHEN and SYDVKM. The CDR3 here is CASRGGQGGEKLFF. In DNA, the CDR3 is TGTGCCAGCAGGGGAGGACAGGGAGGGGAAAAACTGTTTTTT.

This clonotype occurred a few times. The gene calls are TRBV6-2 or TRBV6-3 and TRBJ2-1; D may be TRBD2 (6 bases). The CDR3 length is 14 residues. The V end lost 6 bases, the J end lost 3 bases, and 12 bases lay between the germline ends. The germline V gene encodes CDR1 MNHEY and CDR2 SVGEGT. CDR3 nucleotide sequence: TGTGCCAGCAGGGGGCCGGGAGTCTACAATGAGCAGTTCTTC. The encoded protein is CASRGPGVYNEQFF.

This clonotype was seen many times. The CDR3 region is CASSEQGLGYTF. CDR3 nucleotides: TGTGCCAGCAGTGAACAGGGCCTTGGCTACACCTTC. The V call is TRBV2, the J call TRBJ1-2; perhaps TRBD1 as D (5 bases). This CDR3 is 12 amino acids long. Trimming shortened V by 2 bases and J by 7 bases, and 8 bases separated the two germline ends. Germline CDR1 is SNHLY and CDR2 is FYNNEI.

In this sample, this clonotype turned up many times. The chain joins TRBV27 to TRBJ2-2; D gene unclear. Germline CDR1 MNHEY, CDR2 SMNVEV (reference sequence). This CDR3 contains 14 residues. Trimming shortened V by 5 bases and J by 1 base, and 8 bases separated the two germline ends. Here the CDR3 reads CASSARRNTGELFF. The CDR3 DNA is TGTGCCAGCAGTGCAAGGAGGAACACCGGGGAGCTGTTTTTT.

There are a few counts of this clonotype. The J gene is TRBJ2-1, the V gene TRBV20-1; perhaps TRBD2 as D (5 bases). Trimming cost V 6 bases and J 5 bases, with 20 bases left between them. The germline CDR1 and CDR2 sequences are DFQATT and SNEGSKA (reference sequence). The CDR3 is made up of 15 amino acids. CDR3 amino acids: CSALRGVSIDNEQFF. The DNA of the CDR3 is TGCAGTGCCCTACGGGGAGTTAGTATAGACAATGAGCAGTTCTTC.

This clonotype was detected many times. The V and J genes are TRBV6-4 and TRBJ1-5, with D maybe TRBD1 (5 bases). Trimming cost V 6 bases and J 7 bases, with 22 bases left between them. The CDR3 runs 16 residues. Germline V gene lookup returns CDR1 MRHNA and CDR2 SNTAGT. CDR3 residues: CASRPWPWYRWQPQHF. CDR3 coding DNA: TGTGCCAGCAGGCCTTGGCCCTGGTACAGGTGGCAGCCCCAGCATTTT.

Ten or more counts support this clonotype. The chain uses TRBV5-1 and TRBJ2-7; 8 bases align to TRBD2. CDR1 is SGHRS, CDR2 YFSETQ, per germline. The CDR3 covers 15 residues. Trimming cost V 0 bases and J 4 bases; bases outside gene matches: 6. The CDR3 coding sequence is TGCGCCAGCAGCTTGGCCGGAGCGGGAGTATACGAGCAGTACTTC. As protein: CASSLAGAGVYEQYF.

This clonotype was observed many times. The chain carries TRBV7-9 and TRBJ2-5, with 8 bases that match TRBD2. Germline V lookup: CDR1 SEHNR, CDR2 FQNEAQ (reference sequence). V was pared by 4 bases and J by 5 bases, with 9 bases of the junction left unmatched. This CDR3 is 15 amino acids long. CDR3 nucleotide sequence: TGTGCCAGCAGCTCCACGGGGACTAGTATGGAGACCCAGTACTTC. It is translated as CASSSTGTSMETQYF.

This clonotype occurred many times. The CDR3 sequence: CASSPILGELFF. The CDR3, as DNA: TGTGCCAGCAGTCCTATCCTCGGGGAGCTGTTTTTT. J is TRBJ2-2 and V is TRBV28, with D uncertain. V lost 5 bases to trimming and J lost 7 bases, with 8 bases between them. Germline assignment: CDR1 MDHEN and CDR2 SYDVKM. The length of the CDR3 is 12 residues.

This clonotype was picked up many times. J is TRBJ1-5 and V is TRBV2, with TRBD1 as a possible D gene (5 bases). The germline CDR1 and CDR2 sequences are SNHLY and FYNNEI. CDR3 length: 15 amino acids. V lost 2 bases to trimming and J lost 10 bases, with 18 bases between them. CDR3 loop: CASSELRVRGVPQHF. CDR3 DNA: TGTGCCAGCAGTGAACTCCGAGTAAGGGGAGTTCCCCAGCATTTT. Looking up the rest from reference TRBV2 and TRBJ1-5 gives the full variable domain: EPEVTQTPSHQVTQMGQEVILRCVPISNHLYFYWYRQILGQKVEFLVSFYNNEISEKSEIFDDQFSVERPDGSNFTLKIRSTKLEDSAMYFCASSELRVRGVPQHFGDGTRLSIL.

This chain links TRBV14 with TRBJ1-1; D is perhaps TRBD1 (5 bases). V lost 1 base to trimming and J lost 2 bases, with 20 bases between them. Germline CDR1 reads SGHDN; CDR2 reads FVKESK. The CDR3 is made up of 18 amino acids. The CDR3 is CASSQVEGKRPLNTEAFF. The CDR3 DNA sequence: TGTGCCAGCAGCCAAGTAGAGGGGAAAAGGCCGCTTAACACTGAAGCTTTCTTT.

This clonotype was recorded at least ten times. The J gene is TRBJ1-6, the V gene TRBV20-1, with D possibly matching TRBD1 (6 bases). Germline V gives CDR1 DFQATT, CDR2 SNEGSKA (reference sequence). This CDR3 comprises 13 residues. Trimming pared 4 bases from V and 10 bases from J, leaving 14 bases between. CDR3 residues: CSANAGQLSPLHF. CDR3 bases: TGCAGTGCTAACGCTGGACAGCTGTCACCCCTCCACTTT.

This clonotype was recorded a few times. The chain recombines TRBV6-2 or TRBV6-3 with TRBJ1-1; D is unclear. V was shortened by 5 bases and J by 10 bases, with 11 bases between the two germline ends. The CDR3 is made up of 11 amino acids. Germline V gene data show CDR1 as MNHEY and CDR2 as SVGEGT. In DNA, the CDR3 is TGTGCCAGCAGTGAATCCCAGATAGCTTTCTTT. Protein: CASSESQIAFF.

This clonotype was picked up many times. V and J are TRBV6-1 and TRBJ2-3; D gene ambiguous. Germline assignment: CDR1 MNHNS and CDR2 SASEGT. This CDR3 contains 13 residues. Between the trimmed V and J ends, which lost 7 bases and 2 bases, there was a span of 10 bases. The chain's CDR3 is CASMLRLTDTQYF. In DNA, the CDR3 is TGTGCCAGCATGCTGAGACTCACAGATACGCAGTATTTT.